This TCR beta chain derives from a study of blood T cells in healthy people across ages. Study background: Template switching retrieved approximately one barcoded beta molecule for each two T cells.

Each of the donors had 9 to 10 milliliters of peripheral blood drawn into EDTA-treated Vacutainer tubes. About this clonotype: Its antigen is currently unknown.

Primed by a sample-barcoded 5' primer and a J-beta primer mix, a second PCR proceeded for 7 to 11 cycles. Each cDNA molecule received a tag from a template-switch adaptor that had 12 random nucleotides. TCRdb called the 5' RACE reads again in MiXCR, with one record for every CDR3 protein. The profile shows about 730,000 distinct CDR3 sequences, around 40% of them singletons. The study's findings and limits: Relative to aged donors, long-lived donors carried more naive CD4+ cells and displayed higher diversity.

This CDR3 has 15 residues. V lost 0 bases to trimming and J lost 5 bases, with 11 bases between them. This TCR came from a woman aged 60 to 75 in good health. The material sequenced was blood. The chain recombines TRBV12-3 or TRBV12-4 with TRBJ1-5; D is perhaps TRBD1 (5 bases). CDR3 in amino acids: CASSLAHQGYQPQHF. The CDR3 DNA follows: TGTGCCAGCAGTTTAGCGCATCAGGGCTATCAGCCCCAGCATTTT.